This TCR delta chain was found in a study of Vδ1+ human thymocytes. Study-wide findings and caveats: TRG sequences recurred across donors, whereas TRD sequences stayed essentially private. Around a fifth of thymic delta-chain sequences were Vdelta2, with few Vdelta3, unlike blood Vdelta1+ controls. Bulk data may be misread because of unexpected Vdelta2 sequences. Thymic TRG and TRD repertoires appeared highly polyclonal, with Gaussian CDR3 length distributions.

Sequences come from RNA converted to cDNA by reverse transcription. Pooled V-gene forward primers with one constant-region reverse primer generated the CDR3 amplicons by multiplex PCR. TCRdb reran clone calling via CATT on the multiplex PCR reads. The sample contains over 65,000 delta-chain clones, more than 30% of which appear only once. With regard to this clone: Antigen: not known.

Losses at the gene ends were 3 bases for V and 4 bases for J; bases not matched to a gene: 17. CDR1 TSWWSYY and CDR2 QGS come from the germline V gene. CDR3 length: 19 amino acids. The sorted cells were CD3+ Vdelta1+ Vdelta2- thymocytes from alphabeta-depleted thymus. The sequence came from a boy younger than two who had congenital heart surgery. The chain is built from TRDV1 and TRDJ1, with 10 bases that match TRDD3. Sample: Vdelta1+ gamma-delta thymocytes from the thymus. Documented subset: FACS-sorted CD3+ TCRalphabeta- TCRVdelta1+ TCRVdelta2- thymocytes. The CDR3 region is CALGDPFPLLGDTSDKLIF. CDR3 DNA: TGTGCTCTTGGGGATCCCTTTCCCCTGTTGGGGGATACAAGCGATAAACTCATCTTT.